These T cell receptor beta chains were read from a single sample in a study of graft-versus-host responses after intestinal transplantation. Generated by immunoSEQ multiplex PCR, the TCRdb table keeps only in-frame clones and is missing some. The sample lists some 110,000 clones; approximately 93% were seen once. No antigen is known for these receptors. The specimen was unstimulated CD8+ T cells sorted from spleen or lymph node cells, collected before transplant. The receptors here all came from a human donor who was the organ donor for an intestinal transplant. The CDR3 runs from the conserved cysteine through the conserved F or W.

v_call: TRBV7-7; j_call: TRBJ2-1; cdr3_length: 14; cdr3_aa: CASSLRGVENEQFF
v_call: TRBV11-3; j_call: TRBJ1-5; cdr3_length: 15; cdr3_aa: CARFWGQAVNQPQHF
v_call: TRBV9; j_call: TRBJ1-3; cdr3_length: 14; cdr3_aa: CASSPSGAGNTIYF
v_call: TRBV7-4; j_call: TRBJ2-3; cdr3_length: 14; cdr3_aa: CASSLCVSTDTQYF
v_call: TRBV28; j_call: TRBJ1-2; cdr3_length: 12; cdr3_aa: CASSLQGDGYTF
v_call: TRBV5-4; j_call: TRBJ2-7; cdr3_length: 16; cdr3_aa: CASSLGGGLANYEQYF
v_call: TRBV9; j_call: TRBJ1-1; cdr3_length: 11; cdr3_aa: CASSEATEAFF
v_call: TRBV20-1; j_call: TRBJ2-7; cdr3_length: 10; cdr3_aa: CRAEAYEQYF
v_call: TRBV11-2; j_call: TRBJ2-2; cdr3_length: 18; cdr3_aa: CASSLDLYSGRGTGELFF
v_call: TRBV2; j_call: TRBJ2-7; cdr3_length: 12; cdr3_aa: CASRDRGDEQYF
v_call: TRBV9; j_call: TRBJ2-6; cdr3_length: 19; cdr3_aa: CASSVQAWTGESGANVLTF
v_call: TRBV5-8; j_call: TRBJ1-1; cdr3_length: 13; cdr3_aa: CASRGRGRSEAFF
v_call: TRBV4-2; j_call: TRBJ2-3; cdr3_length: 15; cdr3_aa: CASSQSGLPTDTQYF
v_call: TRBV5-4; j_call: TRBJ2-6; cdr3_length: 13; cdr3_aa: CASTPGGANVLTF
v_call: TRBV5-1; j_call: TRBJ2-5; cdr3_length: 15; cdr3_aa: CASSLSGSPSETQYF
v_call: TRBV4-1; j_call: TRBJ2-2; cdr3_length: 15; cdr3_aa: CASGIGGGGTGELFF